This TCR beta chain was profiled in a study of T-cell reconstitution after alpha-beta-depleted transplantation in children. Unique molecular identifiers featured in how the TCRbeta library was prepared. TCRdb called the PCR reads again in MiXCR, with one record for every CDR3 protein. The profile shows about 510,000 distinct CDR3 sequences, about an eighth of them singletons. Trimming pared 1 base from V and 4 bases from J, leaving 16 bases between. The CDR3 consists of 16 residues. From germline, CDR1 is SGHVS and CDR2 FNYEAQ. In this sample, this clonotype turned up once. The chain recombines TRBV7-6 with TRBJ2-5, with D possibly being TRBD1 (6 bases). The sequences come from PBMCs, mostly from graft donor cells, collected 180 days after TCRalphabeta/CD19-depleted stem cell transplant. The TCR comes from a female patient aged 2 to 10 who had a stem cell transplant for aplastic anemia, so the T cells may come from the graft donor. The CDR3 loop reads CASSLGISRGGETQYF. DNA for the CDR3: TGTGCCAGCAGCTTAGGGATTTCCAGGGGCGGAGAGACCCAGTACTTC.